These 17 T cell receptor beta chains were all obtained from the same sample, sequenced in a study of prognosis after radiotherapy for stage I lung cancer (dated by TCRdb to the early 2020s). Sequencing instrument: Illumina HiSeq 3000. Two rounds of multiplex PCR were performed to amplify the TCR beta CDR3 region from genomic DNA. In the first round of PCR, primers specific to each TRBV and TRBJ gene were used, and the primer sequences are filed in Chinese patent CN105087789A. Through fastp at Q25 and MiXCR, TCRdb rebuilt clones from the public reads, retaining in-frame beta chains. Entries that share a CDR3 protein sequence are merged under the most common genes and DNA. Present in this sample are fewer than 25,000 distinct CDR3 sequences, 35% to 45% of which were seen just once. The ten biggest clones cover just over 55% of the sample. The source was PBMCs, collected before or after stereotactic body radiation therapy (not recorded which). The source of these receptors is a donor of 50 years or more with non-small cell lung cancer.

This clonotype was seen repeatedly, ten times or more. The chain carries TRBV20-1 and TRBJ2-3; 7 bases match TRBD1. CDR3 length: 17 amino acids. Germline V gene data show CDR1 as DFQATT and CDR2 as SNEGSKA (reference sequence). J gave up 0 bases and V 5 bases, and 14 bases lay outside the gene matches. The CDR3 DNA reads as TGCAGTGCTTTTGAGACAGGGCTTACCCTTAGCACAGATACGCAGTATTTT. It codes for CSAFETGLTLSTDTQYF.

In regard to this clonotype: A read error is possible here, since a much larger clone lies one base away. The chain is built from TRBV5-5 and TRBJ1-1, with D possibly TRBD1 on 5 matching bases. The germline gives CDR1 SGHKS, CDR2 YYEKEE (reference sequence). This CDR3 spans 14 amino acids. CDR3 sequence (DNA): TGTGTCAGCAGCTTCTCCAGGGCGGACACTGAAGCTTTCTTT. Translating it yields CVSSFSRADTEAFF.

About this clonotype: An end of the junction does not agree with germline; a read error may underlie this. This chain links TRBV6-5 with TRBJ2-1; maybe TRBD2 (7 bases). The CDR3 has 17 residues. Germline CDR1 and CDR2: MNHEY and SVGAGI. The CDR3 DNA sequence: TGTGCAAGCATTTACGATGGGGGGGCGAGCTCCTACAATGAGCAGTTCTTC. Protein product: CASIYDGGASSYNEQFF.

The CDR3 reads CASSPGTGSYEQYF. Written as DNA, the CDR3 is TGTGCCAGCAGCCCAGGGACAGGGTCCTACGAGCAGTACTTC. The V and J genes are TRBV5-6 and TRBJ2-7; TRBD1 agrees at 9 bases. The J segment lost 1 base and the V segment lost 4 bases, leaving 3 bases of the junction unmatched. CDR3 size: 14 residues. CDR1 SGHDT and CDR2 YYEEEE come from the germline V gene. The complete variable domain, with remaining parts taken from reference TRBV5-6 and TRBJ2-7, reads DAGVTQSPTHLIKTRGQQVTLRCSPKSGHDTVSWYQQALGQGPQFIFQYYEEEERQRGNFPDRFSGHQFPNYSSELNVNALLLGDSALYLCASSPGTGSYEQYFGPGTRLTVT.

CDR3 amino acids: CASSMWGNTEAFF. The DNA for the CDR3 is TGTGCCAGTAGTATGTGGGGAAACACTGAAGCTTTCTTT. J is TRBJ1-1 and V is TRBV19; D gene ambiguous. The CDR3 loop spans 13 amino acids. The germline V gene has CDR1 LNHDA and CDR2 SQIVND (reference sequence). The V and J ends lost 3 bases and 2 bases respectively, with 7 bases between them. The full variable domain, with the rest looked up from reference TRBV19 and TRBJ1-1, is DGGITQSPKYLFRKEGQNVTLSCEQNLNHDAMYWYRQDPGQGLRLIYYSQIVNDFQKGDIAEGYSVSREKKESFPLTVTSAQKNPTAFYLCASSMWGNTEAFFGQGTRLTVV.

This clonotype has just one count. A far larger clone is only one base removed, so a read error is likely. The V gene is TRBV6-4, the J gene TRBJ1-1; D possibly corresponds to TRBD1 (5 bases). The CDR3 sequence is 14 residues long. V was pared by 7 bases and J by 0 bases, with 12 bases between. Germline V gene sequence: CDR1 MRHNA, CDR2 SNTAGT. The CDR3 spells CASNGTRLNTEAFF. In nucleotides, the CDR3 is TGTGCCAGCAACGGGACTCGTCTGAACACTGAAGCTTTCTTT.

V usage is TRBV9 and J usage is TRBJ2-2; no firm D call. Germline CDR1 and CDR2: SGDLS and YYNGEE. The CDR3 length is 17 residues. V lost 0 bases and J 3 bases, leaving 15 bases between the germline ends. CDR3 sequence reads: CASSVGPCRLDTGELFF. As DNA, the CDR3 is TGTGCCAGCAGCGTAGGTCCGTGTAGATTGGACACCGGGGAGCTGTTTTTT.

This clonotype was found many times. The rearrangement uses TRBV20-1 and TRBJ1-3, with D possibly TRBD1 on 5 matching bases. CDR1 and CDR2 from the germline V gene are DFQATT and SNEGSKA (reference sequence). Trimming pared 3 bases from V and 3 bases from J, leaving 12 bases between. This CDR3 is 14 amino acids long. Here the CDR3 reads CSASRWGDGNTIYF. CDR3 coding DNA: TGCAGTGCTAGTAGGTGGGGCGATGGAAACACCATATATTTT.

Ten or more counts support this clonotype. This chain links TRBV6-2 or TRBV6-3 with TRBJ2-1; 10 bases match TRBD2. Germline CDR1 and CDR2: MNHEY and SVGEGT. The CDR3 is made up of 15 amino acids. Trimming removed 5 bases from V and 7 bases from J; junction bases left unmatched: 8. Here the CDR3 DNA reads TGTGCCAGCAGTCCCTGGACTAGCGGCGGAAATGAGCAGTTCTTC. It yields the protein CASSPWTSGGNEQFF.

The CDR3: CASSLGLAFTGELFF. Written as DNA, the CDR3 is TGTGCCAGCAGCCTAGGACTAGCCTTTACCGGGGAGCTGTTTTTT. The rearrangement links TRBV12-3 or TRBV12-4 to TRBJ2-2; 8 bases align to TRBD2. The CDR3 is 15 residues long. Trimming cost V 6 bases and J 5 bases; bases outside gene matches: 8.

At least ten counts were recorded for this clonotype. The CDR3 spells CASSLSGITGELFF. The CDR3 region has the DNA TGTGCCAGCAGCCTTAGCGGGATAACGGGGGAGCTGTTTTTT. The chain uses TRBV7-2 and TRBJ2-2; TRBD2 matches 8 bases. The CDR3 spans 14 residues. Trimming cost V 5 bases and J 8 bases; bases outside gene matches: 7. CDR1 is SGHTA and CDR2 is FQGNSA in the germline V gene.

Ten or more counts support this clonotype. This chain joins TRBV5-1 and TRBJ2-1, with 7 bases matching TRBD2. In germline, CDR1 is SGHRS, CDR2 YFSETQ. V lost 1 base, J lost 6 bases, and 1 base stayed unmatched. The CDR3 totals 13 residues. The CDR3 here is CASSLRTSNEQFF. CDR3 nucleotide sequence: TGCGCCAGCAGCTTGAGGACTAGCAATGAGCAGTTCTTC.

This clonotype showed up many times. V usage is TRBV5-4 and J usage is TRBJ2-2; D may be TRBD1 (6 bases). Germline values: CDR1 SGHNT, CDR2 YYREEE (reference sequence). This CDR3 comprises 17 residues. Trimming took off 0 bases at V and 6 bases at J, with 18 bases between the two ends. CDR3 coding DNA: TGTGCCAGCAGCTTGGATCCCTGGGGGCAGGCACCCGGGGAGCTGTTTTTT. This encodes CASSLDPWGQAPGELFF.

This clonotype was seen repeatedly, ten times or more. J is TRBJ2-3 and V is TRBV20-1; D call uncertain. The germline V and J ends were trimmed by 4 bases and 6 bases, with 26 bases remaining between them. CDR3 length: 17 residues. In germline, CDR1 is DFQATT, CDR2 SNEGSKA (reference sequence). CDR3 nucleotide sequence: TGCAGTGCTATTGGCCCCGTGCGTGTCCTGGCTGGGGATACGCAGTATTTT. It encodes CSAIGPVRVLAGDTQYF.

For this clonotype: This is likely an artifact of a read error, given a far larger clone one base away. The chain has TRBV6-6 and TRBJ2-1, with 8 bases fitting TRBD2. CDR1 is MNHNY and CDR2 is SVGAGI in the germline V gene (reference sequence). V shed 0 bases and J 5 bases; nucleotides not matched to a gene: 21. The CDR3 is made up of 21 amino acids. The CDR3 is CASSYSSRKSSGTSRDNEQFF. CDR3 coding DNA: TGTGCCAGCAGTTACTCTAGCCGGAAGTCTTCGGGGACTAGTCGAGACAATGAGCAGTTCTTC.

The V gene is TRBV4-3, the J gene TRBJ1-2; no clear D. The CDR3 is made up of 14 amino acids. Per germline, CDR1 LGHNA and CDR2 YSLEER. V shed 0 bases and J shed 4 bases, with 9 bases lying between them. The CDR3 DNA reads as TGCGCCAGCAGCCAAGATGTCGGGAGCTATGGCTACACCTTC. Its translation: CASSQDVGSYGYTF.

The V call is TRBV7-2, the J call TRBJ1-2, with D unclear. The CDR3 length is 15 residues. Trimming left V 1 base short and J 3 bases short, with 12 bases between. Per germline, CDR1 SGHTA and CDR2 FQGNSA. The CDR3 protein is CASSLVSAADYGYTF. For the CDR3, the DNA is TGTGCCAGCAGCTTAGTTTCGGCGGCGGACTATGGCTACACCTTC.